Reported below is one T cell receptor beta chain. The donors, all healthy, were Caucasians living in Russia, aged about 6 to 90. Germline lookup yields CDR1 SGDLS and CDR2 YYNGEE. The CDR3 contains 15 residues. The ends lost 1 base at V and 4 bases at J; junction bases unmatched: 4. The second PCR ran about 6 to 12 cycles with a sample-barcoded 5' primer and J-beta primers. TCRdb reanalysed the 5' RACE reads using MiXCR and keeps one entry per CDR3 protein. The repertoire holds around 990,000 distinct CDR3 sequences, with around two fifths as singletons. This specimen belongs to a study of blood T cells in healthy people across ages.

The rearrangement links TRBV9 to TRBJ2-1; 8 bases align to TRBD1. The specimen was blood. This TCR was recovered from a man aged 18 to 29 in good health. As DNA, the CDR3 is TGTGCCAGCAGCGTATTGGGACAGGCATACAATGAGCAGTTCTTC. Its translation: CASSVLGQAYNEQFF.